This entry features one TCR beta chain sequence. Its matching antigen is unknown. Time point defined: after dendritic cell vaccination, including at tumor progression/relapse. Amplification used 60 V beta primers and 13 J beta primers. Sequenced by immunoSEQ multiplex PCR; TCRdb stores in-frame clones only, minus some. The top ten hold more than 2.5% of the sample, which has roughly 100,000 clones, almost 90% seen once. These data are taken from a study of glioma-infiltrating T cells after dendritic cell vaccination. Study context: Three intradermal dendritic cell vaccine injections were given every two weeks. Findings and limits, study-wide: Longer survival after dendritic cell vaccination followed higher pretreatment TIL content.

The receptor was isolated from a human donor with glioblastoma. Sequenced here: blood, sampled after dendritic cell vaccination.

CDR3 nucleotides: TGTGCCAGCAGGCCGGGACTAGCGGGACAGACCCAGTACTTC. Translated, it gives CASRPGLAGQTQYF. The chain has TRBV6-5 and TRBJ2-5, with 13 bases fitting TRBD2. CDR1 and CDR2 (germline): MNHEY, SVGAGI. V was clipped by 6 bases and J by 6 bases; unmatched bases: 4. The CDR3 length is 14 residues.